These T cell receptor beta chains were read from a single sample in a study of control samples from healthy donors and cancer patients. Sequencing used immunoSEQ multiplex PCR; TCRdb keeps in-frame clones, though not all of them. The sample contains 150,000 to 200,000 clones, roughly 94% of which appear only once. Sequences were obtained from blood. Receptors originate from a woman aged 18 to 35 in good health. Both conserved end residues are part of each CDR3. The D gene is left open where the match is weak. Clone size is not always given. Where it is, it says once, few, many or a class for expanded clones.

>-|TRBV12-3/TRBV12-4|TRBJ1-1|-
CASSSQLTEAFF
TGTGCCAGCAGTTCCCAATTAACTGAAGCTTTCTTT
>once|TRBV5-4|TRBJ2-3|TRBD2
CASSFRSGGPTDTQYF
TGTGCCAGCAGCTTTAGGTCGGGGGGGCCAACAGATACGCAGTATTTT
>-|TRBV28|TRBJ1-6|TRBD1
CASSFRQGSYNSPLHF
TGTGCCAGCAGTTTCCGACAGGGTAGCTATAATTCACCCCTCCACTTT
>-|TRBV2|TRBJ2-2|-
CASSVFGQNTGELFF
TGTGCCAGCAGTGTTTTTGGTCAGAACACCGGGGAGCTGTTTTTT
>-|TRBV11-2|TRBJ1-2|-
CASSLDGDGYTF
TGTGCCAGCAGCTTAGACGGGGATGGCTACACCTTC
>-|TRBV7-2|TRBJ1-1|TRBD1
CASSSRDRGFMNTEAFF
TGTGCCAGCAGTTCAAGGGACAGGGGTTTCATGAACACTGAAGCTTTCTTT
>-|TRBV6-5|TRBJ2-5|TRBD2
CASSYGTGGQETQYF
TGTGCCAGCAGTTACGGGACGGGGGGGCAAGAGACCCAGTACTTC
>-|TRBV9|TRBJ1-1|-
CASSVAANTEAFF
TGTGCCAGCAGCGTAGCGGCGAACACTGAAGCTTTCTTT
>-|TRBV28|TRBJ1-5|-
CASSSKGLGDQPQHF
TGTGCCAGCAGTTCTAAAGGGTTGGGAGATCAGCCCCAGCATTTT
>-|TRBV5-8|TRBJ1-4|-
CASSPGVEKLFF
TGTGCCAGCAGCCCGGGGGTGGAAAAACTGTTTTTT
>-|TRBV11-2|TRBJ1-2|TRBD1
CASSLGQGGAGYTF
TGTGCCAGCAGCTTAGGACAGGGGGGAGCTGGCTACACCTTC
>-|TRBV18|TRBJ1-5|-
CASSPLTNRHQPQHF
TGTGCCAGCTCACCACTGACAAATCGGCATCAGCCCCAGCATTTT
>-|TRBV6-5|TRBJ1-2|-
CASSPSGVTNYGYTF
TGTGCCAGCAGCCCCTCCGGGGTTACTAACTATGGCTACACCTTC
>-|TRBV24-1|TRBJ2-1|-
CATRVPGVFF
TGTGCCACCAGGGTACCGGGGGTGTTCTTC
>-|TRBV12-5|TRBJ1-3|-
CASGLILSLSGNTIYF
TGTGCTAGTGGTTTGATATTGAGCCTCTCTGGAAACACCATATATTTT
>-|TRBV9|TRBJ2-1|-
CASSGPRVGTYNEQFF
TGTGCCAGCAGCGGACCCAGGGTTGGAACCTACAATGAGCAGTTCTTC
>-|TRBV29-1|TRBJ1-1|-
CSVVKESDTEAFF
TGCAGCGTTGTTAAGGAATCGGACACTGAAGCTTTCTTT
>once|TRBV6-2/TRBV6-3|TRBJ2-5|TRBD1
CASSYLTGEETQYF
TGTGCCAGCAGTTACTTGACAGGGGAGGAGACCCAGTACTTC
>-|TRBV4-3|TRBJ2-7|-
CASSQDLRYEQYF
TGCGCCAGCAGCCAAGATCTACGTTACGAGCAGTACTTC
>-|TRBV4-3|TRBJ2-3|-
CASSQDASTDTQYF
TGCGCCAGCAGCCAAGATGCGAGCACAGATACGCAGTATTTT
>-|TRBV7-8|TRBJ2-7|-
CASSLRRGDEQYF
TGTGCCAGCAGCCTCCGGAGGGGGGACGAGCAGTACTTC
>-|TRBV6-5|TRBJ2-2|-
CASTPDSTGELFF
TGTGCCAGCACCCCTGACAGCACCGGGGAGCTGTTTTTT